These T cell receptor beta chains were read from a single sample in a study of T-cell memory formation after mild COVID-19. MiXCR, applied by TCRdb to the 5' RACE reads, yields one record per CDR3 protein. The sample records approximately 500,000 distinct CDR3 sequences, 20% to 30% being singletons. Sequenced sample: PBMCs or a T cell subset sorted from them (not recorded which). These receptors all come from an adult woman who had mild COVID-19 (a few samples of this study predate the infection). Cell type and time point are not known. CDR3s include the opening cysteine and the closing phenylalanine or tryptophan. D genes are given only for firm matches. Some rows have no size entry. The others give once, few or many, or a class for an expanded clone.

TRBV5-5	TRBJ2-1	TRBD1	few	CASSLVGQGVNEQFF	TGTGCCAGCAGCTTGGTGGGACAGGGGGTGAATGAGCAGTTCTTC
TRBV12-3/TRBV12-4	TRBJ1-1	NA	many	CASSPSGALNTEAFF	TGTGCCAGCAGTCCATCCGGGGCCCTGAACACTGAAGCTTTCTTT
TRBV7-3	TRBJ2-6	NA	NA	CASSLIGARSGANVLTF	TGTGCCAGCAGCTTAATCGGGGCTCGCTCTGGGGCCAACGTCCTGACTTTC
TRBV4-3	TRBJ1-2	NA	few	CASSSTENYGYTF	TGCGCCAGCAGCTCGACAGAGAACTATGGCTACACCTTC
TRBV4-3	TRBJ1-1	NA	few	CASSQWAKDTEAFF	TGCGCCAGCAGCCAATGGGCGAAGGACACTGAAGCTTTCTTT
TRBV7-9	TRBJ2-5	TRBD2	few	CASSLLPSGQETQYF	TGTGCCAGCAGCTTACTCCCTAGCGGACAAGAGACCCAGTACTTC
TRBV11-2	TRBJ2-1	TRBD2	NA	CACRSGTTGNEQFF	TGTGCCTGCCGTAGCGGGACGACGGGGAATGAGCAGTTCTTC
TRBV7-6	TRBJ2-1	TRBD2	NA	CASSLRGRAGDNEQFF	TGTGCCAGCAGCTTAAGAGGGAGGGCCGGAGATAATGAGCAGTTCTTC
TRBV6-1	TRBJ1-6	NA	NA	CASSEAGQLPLHF	TGTGCCAGCAGTGAAGCCGGGCAACTACCCCTCCACTTT
TRBV7-9	TRBJ2-7	TRBD1	few	CASSLGQSPYEQYF	TGTGCCAGCAGCTTGGGACAGTCTCCCTACGAGCAGTACTTC
TRBV6-2/TRBV6-3	TRBJ2-2	NA	NA	CASIRALTGELFF	TGTGCCAGCATTCGGGCTTTAACCGGGGAGCTGTTTTTT
TRBV6-5	TRBJ1-2	TRBD1	few	CASRTVQGAGGYTF	TGTGCCAGCAGGACTGTACAGGGGGCCGGTGGCTACACCTTC
TRBV20-1	TRBJ1-2	NA	NA	CSAIPLIDSSNYGYTF	TGCAGTGCTATTCCCCTCATCGACAGCTCTAACTATGGCTACACCTTC
TRBV6-5	TRBJ2-4	TRBD2	many	CASSYSPGGAKNIQYF	TGTGCCAGCAGTTACTCCCCGGGGGGAGCCAAAAACATTCAGTACTTC
TRBV6-5	TRBJ1-5	TRBD1	NA	CASSPGNRGVGQPQHF	TGTGCCAGCAGCCCGGGAAACAGGGGGGTGGGTCAGCCCCAGCATTTT
TRBV29-1	TRBJ1-2	NA	NA	CSVGSDQELYGYTF	TGCAGCGTTGGCTCAGACCAAGAACTCTATGGCTACACCTTC
TRBV6-1	TRBJ2-3	NA	once	CASSGPLDYRGTDTQYF	TGTGCCAGCAGTGGGCCCCTGGACTATCGGGGCACAGATACGCAGTATTTT
TRBV7-9	TRBJ2-7	NA	few	CASSFRTASSYEQYF	TGTGCCAGCAGCTTCAGGACGGCCAGCTCCTACGAGCAGTACTTC
TRBV14	TRBJ2-2	NA	few	CASSQERGGELFF	TGTGCCAGCAGCCAAGAACGGGGAGGGGAGCTGTTTTTT
TRBV3-1	TRBJ2-7	NA	NA	CASSHWTTPKASEQYF	TGTGCCAGCAGCCATTGGACCACTCCCAAGGCGTCCGAGCAGTACTTC
TRBV7-3	TRBJ2-7	TRBD2	few	CASSSGGDEQYF	TGTGCCAGCAGCAGCGGGGGGGACGAGCAGTACTTC
TRBV9	TRBJ1-1	TRBD1	NA	CASSSGTGGTEAFF	TGTGCCAGCAGCTCCGGGACAGGGGGCACTGAAGCTTTCTTT